This T cell receptor (beta chain) was obtained from a study of T cells after yellow fever vaccination. Study information: With SMART-Seq v4 Ultra Low Input, the fractions containing low cell numbers were prepared. Study-wide findings and caveats: Across the CD4 and CD8 compartments, a small share of clonotypes was present in both. The study re-detected most primary-vaccination clones after the booster (96% CD4, approximately 87% CD8). Secondary responses were weaker yet peaked faster, day 5 versus 15.

This CDR3 comprises 11 residues. Between the trimmed V and J ends, which lost 4 bases and 1 base, there was a span of 4 bases. From germline, CDR1 is SQVTM and CDR2 ANQGSEA. TCRdb re-analysed the 5' RACE reads in MiXCR, keeping a single row per CDR3 protein. Here the sample spans some 300,000 distinct CDR3 sequences, 8.1% being singletons. This clonotype was found a few times. The antigen remains unidentified. The sample consisted of PBMCs, taken about 49 days after the first yellow fever vaccination. The chain carries TRBV29-1 and TRBJ2-5, with D hard to call. The origin of this receptor is a man aged 18 to 35 who received the YFV17D yellow fever vaccine. CDR3 amino acids: CSVVTQETQYF. The DNA of the CDR3 is TGCAGCGTTGTAACCCAAGAGACCCAGTACTTC.